One and the same sample provided the 6 T cell receptor beta chains below, sequenced in a study of blood T cells in healthy people across ages. Primers used in a second PCR of roughly 6 to 11 cycles were a sample-barcoded 5' primer and a J-beta primer mix. TCRdb processed the 5' RACE reads anew with MiXCR; each CDR3 protein has one entry. The sample carries over 950,000 distinct CDR3 sequences, roughly two fifths recorded once. Material for sequencing was blood. These receptors all stem from a man younger than 35 in good health.

In its sample, this clonotype was seen many times. This chain uses TRBV5-1 with TRBJ1-2; 7 nucleotides align to TRBD1. J gave up 1 base and V 2 bases, and 5 bases lay outside the gene matches. This CDR3 contains 15 residues. Germline lookup yields CDR1 SGHRS and CDR2 YFSETQ. The CDR3 coding sequence is TGCGCCAGCAGCTTATGGGACAGCTTTAACTATGGCTACACCTTC. This gives the protein CASSLWDSFNYGYTF.

The V call is TRBV5-1, the J call TRBJ2-6; D remains ambiguous. The V end lost 2 bases, the J end lost 1 base, and 7 bases lay between the germline ends. The CDR3 runs 15 residues. Germline V lookup: CDR1 SGHRS, CDR2 YFSETQ. CDR3 DNA sequence: TGCGCCAGCAGCTTCCAGGTTTCTGGGGCCAACGTCCTGACTTTC. Residues: CASSFQVSGANVLTF.

A note on this clonotype: The junction does not match germline at one end; this may be a read error. V is TRBV11-2 and J is TRBJ2-4; a weak D match, TRBD2 (6 bases). The J call could be wrong; TRBJ2-7 is a better fit for the DNA end. The CDR3 covers 14 residues. Germline V gene sequence: CDR1 SGHAT, CDR2 FQNNGV. The CDR3: CACSNRRGPYEQYF. The CDR3 DNA reads TGTGCCTGCAGTAACCGGCGGGGACCCTACGAGCAGTACTTC.

The V call is TRBV14, the J call TRBJ2-2, with TRBD2 as a possible D gene (5 bases). The CDR3 sequence is 16 residues long. V lost 0 bases and J lost 3, with 11 bases in between. Germline V gene sequence: CDR1 SGHDN, CDR2 FVKESK. Here the CDR3 reads CASSQDRRTHTGELFF. DNA of the CDR3: TGTGCCAGCAGCCAAGATCGGAGGACTCACACCGGGGAGCTGTTTTTT.

V is TRBV20-1 and J is TRBJ2-3; D gene unclear. The V end was cut by 5 bases, the J end by 0 bases, with 9 bases between. Looked up from germline, CDR1 is DFQATT and CDR2 is SNEGSKA (reference sequence). There are 13 residues in the CDR3. The CDR3 here is CSAPFPSTDTQYF. The CDR3 bases are TGCAGTGCTCCCTTCCCTAGCACAGATACGCAGTATTTT.

The chain employs TRBV6-5 and TRBJ2-7; D perhaps matches TRBD1 (5 bases). This CDR3 comprises 15 residues. Per the germline V gene, CDR1 is MNHEY and CDR2 is SVGAGI. V dropped 0 bases and J dropped 3 bases, with 12 bases sitting between them. The DNA for the CDR3 is TGTGCCAGCAGTTACTCGTGGCAGGGATTCTACGAGCAGTACTTC. It specifies CASSYSWQGFYEQYF.